This entry features one T cell receptor beta chain sequence. The data stem from a study of shared clonotypes between healthy human individuals. TCRdb's table, derived via immunoSEQ multiplex PCR, lists solely in-frame clones and lacks some. The profile shows hundreds of thousands of clones, roughly 83% of them singletons. The V end was cut by 1 base, the J end by 8 bases, with 19 bases between. CDR1 SGHRS and CDR2 YFSETQ come from the germline V gene. The CDR3 contains 16 residues. This chain connects TRBV5-1 to TRBJ2-1; D possibly corresponds to TRBD1 (6 bases). This TCR was recovered from a woman in her 40s in good health. Some clones in this sample may be carry-over from other donors' samples. What was sequenced was PBMCs. The CDR3 is CASSLKIGAGAYEQFF. CDR3 DNA sequence: TGCGCCAGCAGCTTGAAAATAGGTGCAGGGGCCTATGAGCAGTTCTTC. The entire variable domain, with the rest obtained from reference TRBV5-1 and TRBJ2-1, is as follows: KAGVTQTPRYLIKTRGQQVTLSCSPISGHRSVSWYQQTPGQGLQFLFEYFSETQRNKGNFPGRFSGRQFSNSRSEMNVSTLELGDSALYLCASSLKIGAGAYEQFFGPGTRLTVL.